A single sample is the source of the 15 T cell receptor beta chains below, sequenced in a study of blood T cell repertoires in COVID-19. Clones were read by immunoSEQ multiplex PCR, and TCRdb kept only the in-frame ones, dropping some. The data contain roughly 140,000 clones, around 80% of them singletons. The sequencing sample was made of peripheral blood. The receptors stem from a man aged 60 to 75 with active or convalescent COVID-19.

The V gene is TRBV19, the J gene TRBJ1-4; 9 bases fit TRBD1. The V segment lost 5 bases and the J segment 7 bases; nucleotides outside the gene matches: 8. The CDR3 consists of 15 residues. The germline V gene has CDR1 LNHDA and CDR2 SQIVND (reference sequence). The DNA of the CDR3 is TGTGCCAGTAGTCTTACAGGGGGCTCTAGTGAAAAACTGTTTTTT. Translating it yields CASSLTGGSSEKLFF.

The chain carries TRBV15 and TRBJ1-4; possibly TRBD1 for D (5 bases). Germline CDR1 and CDR2: LNHNV and YYDKDF (reference sequence). There are 14 residues in the CDR3. V lost 6 bases, J lost 8 bases, and 16 bases lay in between. This chain's CDR3 is CATRGGVLSEKLFF. The CDR3 coding sequence is TGTGCCACCAGGGGGGGGGTTCTATCAGAAAAACTGTTTTTT.

V is TRBV27 and J is TRBJ1-5; 9 nucleotides align to TRBD1. In germline, CDR1 is MNHEY, CDR2 SMNVEV (reference sequence). Losses at the gene ends were 6 bases for V and 4 bases for J; bases not matched to a gene: 7. The CDR3 sequence is 15 residues long. The CDR3 DNA sequence: TGTGCCAGCAGAAAAGGGACAGGGTGGAATCAGCCCCAGCATTTT. Translated: CASRKGTGWNQPQHF.

At least ten counts were recorded for this clone. The genes are TRBV27 and TRBJ2-7; D is possibly TRBD2 (6 bases). The ends were cut back, 8 bases at V and 1 base at J, with 21 bases in the middle. Germline V gene data show CDR1 as MNHEY and CDR2 as SMNVEV (reference sequence). The CDR3 runs 16 residues. CDR3 region: CASSSGLAPNSYEQYF. The CDR3 nucleotides read TGTGCCAGCTCCTCGGGCCTAGCGCCTAATTCCTACGAGCAGTACTTC.

The sample holds a few counts of this clone. The chain has TRBV2 and TRBJ2-7; 7 nucleotides agree with TRBD1. CDR3 length: 14 residues. Per the germline V gene, CDR1 is SNHLY and CDR2 is FYNNEI. V trimming: 5 bases; J trimming: 6 bases; junction bases outside the gene matches: 10. CDR3 amino acids: CASSLLTGQGEQYF. For the CDR3, the DNA is TGTGCCAGCAGTTTATTGACAGGGCAGGGCGAGCAGTACTTC.

The chain has TRBV6-1 and TRBJ1-2; 9 positions agree with TRBD1. Germline V CDR1 and CDR2: MNHNS, SASEGT. V shed 3 bases and J 8 bases; nucleotides not matched to a gene: 4. The CDR3 consists of 13 residues. CDR3 amino acids: CASSETGGRGYTF. The CDR3 DNA reads as TGTGCCAGCAGTGAGACAGGGGGAAGGGGCTACACCTTC.

This chain connects TRBV2 to TRBJ2-7; 11 positions agree with TRBD2. CDR1 SNHLY and CDR2 FYNNEI come from the germline V gene. This CDR3 spans 15 amino acids. V lost 5 bases to trimming and J lost 0 bases; unmatched junction nucleotides: 3. CDR3 nucleotides: TGTGCCAGCAGTCTGACTAGCGGGACCTCCTACGAGCAGTACTTC. Protein product: CASSLTSGTSYEQYF.

The chain employs TRBV19 and TRBJ2-1; D may be TRBD1 (5 bases). CDR1 and CDR2 (germline): LNHDA, SQIVND (reference sequence). With 5 bases removed from V and 6 bases from J, the gap between germline ends came to 14 bases. The CDR3 extends over 14 amino acids. The CDR3 DNA is TGTGCCAGTAGTTTCGCCCGTAGGGGCAATGAGCAGTTCTTC. Translated: CASSFARRGNEQFF.

This clone was recorded many times. The CDR3 bases are TGTGCCAGCGCTGGGAGCAGCCTTGGAAATCAGCCCCAGCATTTT. Translating gives CASAGSSLGNQPQHF. The chain combines TRBV6-5 with TRBJ1-5; D gene uncertain. Trimming cost V 8 bases and J 4 bases, with 18 bases left between them. The CDR3 has 15 amino acids. Germline CDR1 reads MNHEY; CDR2 reads SVGAGI.

This chain connects TRBV19 to TRBJ1-2; possible D gene TRBD1, 5 bases. The germline V gene has CDR1 LNHDA and CDR2 SQIVND (reference sequence). The CDR3 length is 15 residues. V was clipped by 1 base and J by 3 bases, with 12 bases between them. The CDR3 nucleotides read TGTGCCAGTAGTATAGCGCTCGGCAGGGACTATGGCTACACCTTC. Translating gives CASSIALGRDYGYTF. Filled out from reference TRBV19 and TRBJ1-2, the complete variable domain reads DGGITQSPKYLFRKEGQNVTLSCEQNLNHDAMYWYRQDPGQGLRLIYYSQIVNDFQKGDIAEGYSVSREKKESFPLTVTSAQKNPTAFYLCASSIALGRDYGYTFGSGTRLTVV.

V usage is TRBV5-4 and J usage is TRBJ2-1; tentatively, D is TRBD2 (6 bases). V lost 2 bases, J lost 4 bases, and 7 bases lay in between. This CDR3 comprises 13 residues. CDR1 is SGHNT and CDR2 is YYREEE in the germline V gene (reference sequence). The CDR3 spells CASSFGTYNEQFF. The CDR3 bases are TGTGCCAGCAGCTTCGGGACTTACAATGAGCAGTTCTTC.

V and J are TRBV11-2 and TRBJ2-7; tentative D call: TRBD1 (6 bases). The length of the CDR3 is 15 residues. V was pared by 4 bases and J by 4 bases, with 17 bases between. Germline V gives CDR1 SGHAT, CDR2 FQNNGV. In DNA form, the CDR3 reads TGTGCCAGCAGCTCGGACAGCCCTGGACCTTACGAGCAGTACTTC. Translation: CASSSDSPGPYEQYF.

The J gene is TRBJ1-2, the V gene TRBV28; D might be TRBD1 (5 bases). The CDR3 contains 14 residues. Germline V gene lookup returns CDR1 MDHEN and CDR2 SYDVKM. V lost 4 bases and J 0 bases, leaving 9 bases between the germline ends. CDR3 nucleotides: TGTGCCAGCAGTTCTTCAGGGACTAACTATGGCTACACCTTC. It specifies CASSSSGTNYGYTF.

This clone was found many times. This chain links TRBV10-2 with TRBJ2-1; a possible D gene is TRBD2 (6 bases). The CDR3 runs to 14 residues. V lost 2 bases to trimming and J lost 4 bases, with 9 bases between them. Germline V gene lookup returns CDR1 WSHSY and CDR2 SAAADI. The CDR3 is CASSELALYNEQFF. DNA of the CDR3: TGCGCCAGCAGTGAGCTAGCGCTTTACAATGAGCAGTTCTTC.

The chain couples TRBV15 to TRBJ2-1; D remains ambiguous. The CDR3 loop spans 13 amino acids. Per the germline V gene, CDR1 is LNHNV and CDR2 is YYDKDF (reference sequence). Trimming stripped 0 bases from V and 12 bases from J, with 12 bases between. The CDR3 nucleotides read TGTGCCACCAGCAGAGATCTGGAGAGAGTGCAGTTCTTC. Protein sequence: CATSRDLERVQFF. Using reference TRBV15 and TRBJ2-1 for the parts outside the CDR3, the full variable domain is DAMVIQNPRYQVTQFGKPVTLSCSQTLNHNVMYWYQQKSSQAPKLLFHYYDKDFNNEADTPDNFQSRRPNTSFCFLDIRSPGLGDTAMYLCATSRDLERVQFFGPGTRLTVL.